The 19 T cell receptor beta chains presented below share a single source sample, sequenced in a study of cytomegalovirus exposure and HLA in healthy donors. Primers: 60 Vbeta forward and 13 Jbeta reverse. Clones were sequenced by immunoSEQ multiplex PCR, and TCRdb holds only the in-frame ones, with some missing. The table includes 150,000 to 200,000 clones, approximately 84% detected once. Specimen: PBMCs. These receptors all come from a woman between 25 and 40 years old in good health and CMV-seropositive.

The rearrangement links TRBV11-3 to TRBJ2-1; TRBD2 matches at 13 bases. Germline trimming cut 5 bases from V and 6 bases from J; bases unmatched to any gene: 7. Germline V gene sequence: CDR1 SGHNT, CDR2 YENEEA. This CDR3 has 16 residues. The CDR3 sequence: CASSPSGTSGINEQFF. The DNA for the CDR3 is TGTGCCAGCAGCCCATCTGGGACTAGCGGGATCAATGAGCAGTTCTTC.

The CDR3 loop is CASSPAGNNYGYTF. DNA for the CDR3: TGCGCCAGCAGCCCGGCAGGGAACAACTATGGCTACACCTTC. The chain uses TRBV5-1 and TRBJ1-2, with a possible D match to TRBD1 (5 bases). V was pared by 4 bases and J by 2 bases, with 12 bases between. The CDR3 sequence is 14 residues long. The germline V gene encodes CDR1 SGHRS and CDR2 YFSETQ.

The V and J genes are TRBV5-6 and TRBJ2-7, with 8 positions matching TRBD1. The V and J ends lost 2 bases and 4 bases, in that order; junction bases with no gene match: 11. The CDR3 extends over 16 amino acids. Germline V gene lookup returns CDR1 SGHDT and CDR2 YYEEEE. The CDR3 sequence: CASSFRAGTGVYEQYF. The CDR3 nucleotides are TGTGCCAGCAGCTTCCGGGCCGGGACAGGCGTATACGAGCAGTACTTC.

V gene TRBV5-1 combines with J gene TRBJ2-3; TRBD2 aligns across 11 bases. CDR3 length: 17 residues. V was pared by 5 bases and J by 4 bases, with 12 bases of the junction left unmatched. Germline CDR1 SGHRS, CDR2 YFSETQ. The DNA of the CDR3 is TGCGCCAGCAGAGAACGTCTAGCGGGAGGTATCGCAGATACGCAGTATTTT. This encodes CASRERLAGGIADTQYF.

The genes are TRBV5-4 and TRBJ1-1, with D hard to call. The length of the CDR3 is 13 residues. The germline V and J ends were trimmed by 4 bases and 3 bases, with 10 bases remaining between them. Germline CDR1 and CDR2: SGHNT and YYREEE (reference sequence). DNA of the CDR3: TGTGCCAGCAGCCTGTGGAGGGACACTGAAGCTTTCTTT. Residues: CASSLWRDTEAFF.

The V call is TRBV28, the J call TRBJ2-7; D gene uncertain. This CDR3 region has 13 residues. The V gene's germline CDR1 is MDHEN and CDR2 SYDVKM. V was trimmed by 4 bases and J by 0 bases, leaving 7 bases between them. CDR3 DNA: TGTGCCAGCAGTTCCCTAGTCTCCTACGAGCAGTACTTC. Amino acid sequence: CASSSLVSYEQYF.

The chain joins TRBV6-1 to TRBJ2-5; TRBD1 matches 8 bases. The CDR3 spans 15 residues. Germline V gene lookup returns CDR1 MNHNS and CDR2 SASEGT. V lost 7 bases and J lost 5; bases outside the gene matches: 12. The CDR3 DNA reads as TGTGCCAGCACTATGGGGCAGGGGGCTTTCGAGACCCAGTACTTC. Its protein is CASTMGQGAFETQYF.

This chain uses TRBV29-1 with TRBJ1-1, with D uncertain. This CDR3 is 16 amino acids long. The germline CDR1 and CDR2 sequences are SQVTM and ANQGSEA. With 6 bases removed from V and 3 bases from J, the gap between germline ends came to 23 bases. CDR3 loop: CSVGWEPERQHTEAFF. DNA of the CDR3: TGCAGCGTCGGGTGGGAGCCAGAGAGACAACACACTGAAGCTTTCTTT.

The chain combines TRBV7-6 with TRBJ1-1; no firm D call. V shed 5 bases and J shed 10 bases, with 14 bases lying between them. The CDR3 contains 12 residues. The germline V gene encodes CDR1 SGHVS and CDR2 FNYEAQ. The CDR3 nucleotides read TGTGCCAGCAGCCCCGGAGTCACCGGAGCTTTCTTT. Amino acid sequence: CASSPGVTGAFF. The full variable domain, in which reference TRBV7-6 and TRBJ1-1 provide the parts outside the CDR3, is GAGVSQSPRYKVTKRGQDVALRCDPISGHVSLYWYRQALGQGPEFLTYFNYEAQQDKSGLPNDRFSAERPEGSISTLTIQRTEQRDSAMYRCASSPGVTGAFFGQGTRLTVV.

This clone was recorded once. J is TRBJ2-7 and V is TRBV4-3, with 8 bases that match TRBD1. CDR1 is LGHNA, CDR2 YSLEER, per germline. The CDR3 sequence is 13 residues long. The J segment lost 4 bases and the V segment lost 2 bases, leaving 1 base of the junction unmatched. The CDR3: CASSQRQGYEQYF. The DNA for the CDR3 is TGCGCCAGCAGCCAAAGACAGGGGTACGAGCAGTACTTC.

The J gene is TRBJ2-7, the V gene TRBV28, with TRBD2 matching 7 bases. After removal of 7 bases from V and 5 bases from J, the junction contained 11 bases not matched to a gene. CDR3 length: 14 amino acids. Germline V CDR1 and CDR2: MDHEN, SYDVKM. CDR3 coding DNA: TGTGCCAGCATGGGGCACGGGGGGATGGACGAGCAGTACTTC. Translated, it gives CASMGHGGMDEQYF.

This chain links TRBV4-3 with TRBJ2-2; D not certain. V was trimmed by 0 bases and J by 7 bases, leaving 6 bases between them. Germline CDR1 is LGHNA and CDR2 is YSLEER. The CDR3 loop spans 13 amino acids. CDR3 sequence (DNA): TGCGCCAGCAGCCAAGATTTACTCGGGGAGCTGTTTTTT. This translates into CASSQDLLGELFF.

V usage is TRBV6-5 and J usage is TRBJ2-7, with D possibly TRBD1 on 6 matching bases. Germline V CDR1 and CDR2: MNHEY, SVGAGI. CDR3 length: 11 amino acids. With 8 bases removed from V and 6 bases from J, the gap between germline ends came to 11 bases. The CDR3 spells CASARGGEQYF. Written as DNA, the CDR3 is TGTGCCAGCGCTCGAGGGGGCGAGCAGTACTTC.

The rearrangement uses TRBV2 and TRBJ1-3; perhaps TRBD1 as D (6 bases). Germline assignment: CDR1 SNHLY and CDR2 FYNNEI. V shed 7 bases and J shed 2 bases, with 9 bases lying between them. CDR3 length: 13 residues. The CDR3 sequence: CASIGGAGNTIYF. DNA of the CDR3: TGTGCCAGCATAGGGGGGGCTGGAAACACCATATATTTT.

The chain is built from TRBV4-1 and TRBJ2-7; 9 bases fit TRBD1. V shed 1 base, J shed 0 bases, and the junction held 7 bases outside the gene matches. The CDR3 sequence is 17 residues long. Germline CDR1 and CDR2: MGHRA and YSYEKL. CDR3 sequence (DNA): TGCGCCAGCAGCCAAGTAAAGGGACAGGGCCTCTCCTACGAGCAGTACTTC. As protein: CASSQVKGQGLSYEQYF.

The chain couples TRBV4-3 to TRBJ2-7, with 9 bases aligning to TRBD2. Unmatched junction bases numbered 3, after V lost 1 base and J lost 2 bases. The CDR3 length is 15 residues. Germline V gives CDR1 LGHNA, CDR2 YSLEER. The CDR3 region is CASSQGGGGAYEQYF. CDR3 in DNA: TGCGCCAGCAGCCAAGGAGGCGGGGGGGCCTACGAGCAGTACTTC.

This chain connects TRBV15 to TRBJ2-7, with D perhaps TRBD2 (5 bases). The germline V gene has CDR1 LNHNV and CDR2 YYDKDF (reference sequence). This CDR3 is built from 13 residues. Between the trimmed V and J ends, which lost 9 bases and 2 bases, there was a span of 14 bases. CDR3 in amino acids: CATSELAAYEQYF. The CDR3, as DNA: TGTGCCACGTCCGAGCTAGCAGCCTACGAGCAGTACTTC.

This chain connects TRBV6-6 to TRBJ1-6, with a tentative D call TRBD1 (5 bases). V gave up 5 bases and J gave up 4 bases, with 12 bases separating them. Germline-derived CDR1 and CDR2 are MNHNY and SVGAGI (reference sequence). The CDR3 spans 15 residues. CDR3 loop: CASSAGLGYNSPLHF. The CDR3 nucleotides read TGTGCCAGCAGTGCAGGGTTAGGATATAATTCACCCCTCCACTTT.

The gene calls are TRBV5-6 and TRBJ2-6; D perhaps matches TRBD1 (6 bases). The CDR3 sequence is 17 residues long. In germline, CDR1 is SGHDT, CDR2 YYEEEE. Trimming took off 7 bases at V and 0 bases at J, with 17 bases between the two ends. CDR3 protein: CASEALTGYSGANVLTF. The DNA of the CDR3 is TGTGCCAGCGAGGCCTTAACAGGGTACTCTGGGGCCAACGTCCTGACTTTC.